Listed below are T cell receptor beta chains from one sample, sequenced in a study of spatial heterogeneity in lung cancer. A single record per CDR3 protein comes from TCRdb applying MiXCR to the 5' RACE reads. The sample includes some 110,000 distinct CDR3 sequences, 12% of them seen just once. The source was PBMCs, collected at follow-up. Receptors were obtained from a male donor with early-stage non-small cell lung cancer. Both conserved end residues are part of each CDR3. A D gene is named only where the DNA matches it firmly. Clone size, where shown, is once, few, many, or a class for clones that have expanded.

d_gene	v_gene	j_gene	abundance	CDR3nt	CDR3aa
.	TRBV7-9	TRBJ2-5	.	TGTGCCAGCAGCTTAGCGGTATCTCAAGAGACCCAGTACTTC	CASSLAVSQETQYF
.	TRBV19	TRBJ2-7	few	TGTGCCAGTGAAGACAGACAGACCTACGAGCAGTACTTC	CASEDRQTYEQYF
.	TRBV2	TRBJ2-7	few	TGTGCCGGGAGGGGGGCCTTTGTAAGCGAGCAGTACTTC	CAGRGAFVSEQYF
TRBD2	TRBV10-3	TRBJ2-5	.	TGTGCCACCGCAGGCCTCCTAGCGGGGGTTGAGACCCAGTACTTC	CATAGLLAGVETQYF
.	TRBV7-2	TRBJ2-5	many	TGTGCCAGCAGCTTAGCGCTTACAGAGACCCAGTACTTC	CASSLALTETQYF
.	TRBV27	TRBJ2-5	many	TGTGCCAGCAGTTTATGGGTTAATGGGGAGACCCAGTACTTC	CASSLWVNGETQYF
.	TRBV10-3	TRBJ2-7	many	TGTGCCATCAGTGATTCTCCAGGAGGCTACGAGCAGTACTTC	CAISDSPGGYEQYF
.	TRBV28	TRBJ1-2	few	TGTGCCAGCAGTCCCCATGGGGGTACAGATGGCTACACCTTC	CASSPHGGTDGYTF
.	TRBV6-2/TRBV6-3	TRBJ2-6	.	TGTGCCAGCAACCTTAGGCTGAGGACAGACTCTGGGGCCAACGTCCTGAGTTTC	CASNLRLRTDSGANVLSF
TRBD1	TRBV6-5	TRBJ2-3	many	TGTGCCAGCAGTTCGGGACAGGGGTATGCAGATACGCAGTATTTT	CASSSGQGYADTQYF
.	TRBV29-1	TRBJ2-5	.	TGCAGCGTTGAGGGCAGGGCAGCTCAAGAGACCCAGTACTTC	CSVEGRAAQETQYF
TRBD1	TRBV28	TRBJ2-1	.	TGTGCCAGCAGTTTACCTCGGGACAGGGACAATGAGCAGTTCTTC	CASSLPRDRDNEQFF
.	TRBV28	TRBJ1-5	few	TGTGCCAGCAGGAGACAAAATAGCAATCAGCCCCAGCATTTT	CASRRQNSNQPQHF
.	TRBV3-1	TRBJ2-7	many	TGTGCCAGCAGCCAAGTATACGAGCAGTACTTC	CASSQVYEQYF
TRBD1	TRBV11-2	TRBJ2-7	few	TGTGCCAGCAGTTTTACCGGGACAGGGTCCTACGAGCAGTACTTC	CASSFTGTGSYEQYF
.	TRBV7-9	TRBJ1-4	.	TGTGCCAGCAGCCTCGAGGGGGGTTTAAATGAAAAACTGTTTTTT	CASSLEGGLNEKLFF
.	TRBV7-8	TRBJ2-1	few	TGTGCCAGCAGCTATAATGTCGAGCAGTTCTTC	CASSYNVEQFF
TRBD1	TRBV11-2	TRBJ1-2	few	TGTGCCAGCAACTCACGCAGGGGGGACTATGGCTACACCTTC	CASNSRRGDYGYTF
.	TRBV12-3/TRBV12-4	TRBJ2-3	few	TGTGCCAGCAGTTTAGCGCTTGGGGCAGATACGCAGTATTTT	CASSLALGADTQYF
.	TRBV2	TRBJ2-1	.	TGTGCCAGCAGCAACAATGAGCAGTTCTTC	CASSNNEQFF
TRBD2	TRBV5-1	TRBJ2-3	few	TGCGCCAGCAAGGATAGCGGGGGGAGTGATACGCAGTATTTT	CASKDSGGSDTQYF
TRBD1	TRBV6-5	TRBJ2-7	.	TGTGCCAGCAGTTACTCAGGGACAGGGGGGTACGAGCAGTACTTC	CASSYSGTGGYEQYF
.	TRBV7-2	TRBJ2-3	few	TGTGCCAGCAGCTCCAGACAAACGGTTACGCAGTATTTT	CASSSRQTVTQYF
.	TRBV12-3/TRBV12-4	TRBJ1-3	once	TGTGCCAGCAGTTTTGGACCTCCCTCTGGAAACACCATATATTTT	CASSFGPPSGNTIYF
.	TRBV18	TRBJ1-1	.	TGTGCCAGCTCACCACCGGGGGAAATGAACACTGAAGCTTTCTTT	CASSPPGEMNTEAFF
.	TRBV7-2	TRBJ2-3	.	TGTGCCAGCAGCTATGATACGCAGTATTTT	CASSYDTQYF
TRBD1	TRBV28	TRBJ2-1	many	TGTGCCAGCAGTTCGGGACAGGGGATCTCCTACAATGAGCAGTTCTTC	CASSSGQGISYNEQFF
.	TRBV4-1	TRBJ1-2	once	TGCGCCAGCAGCCAAGAGCGAAGAGGCTTGGGCTACACCTTC	CASSQERRGLGYTF
.	TRBV2	TRBJ2-1	.	TGTGCCAGCGCTGCGGTCGATGAGCAGTTCTTC	CASAAVDEQFF
TRBD1	TRBV28	TRBJ1-5	many	TGTGCCAGCAGGTCCGGGACAGGGTCCAATCAGCCCCAGCATTTT	CASRSGTGSNQPQHF
.	TRBV7-2	TRBJ2-2	few	TGTGCCAGTTCGGACCGTAACACCGGGGAGCTGTTTTTT	CASSDRNTGELFF
.	TRBV7-9	TRBJ2-3	.	TGTGCCAGCAGCCGTACAGGGCCCACCACAGATACGCAGTATTTT	CASSRTGPTTDTQYF
.	TRBV21-1	TRBJ1-1	few	TGTGCCAGCAGCAAACCCTGGGACATTCTCCTTTTTGGGTGGCACACTGAAGCTTTCTTT	CASSKPWDILLFGWHTEAFF
.	TRBV19	TRBJ1-2	few	TGTGCCAGTAGTATTGATAACAGACAATATGGCTACACCTTC	CASSIDNRQYGYTF
TRBD1	TRBV20-1	TRBJ2-5	few	TGCAGTGCTAGGACAGGGGGCATAGGGGAGACCCAGTACTTC	CSARTGGIGETQYF
TRBD2	TRBV6-1	TRBJ2-7	.	TGTGCCAGCAGACCACGTAGCGGGGAAGGACCTCAGTACTTC	CASRPRSGEGPQYF
TRBD1	TRBV7-9	TRBJ1-1	.	TGTGCCAGCACAAGACAGGGGAACACTGAAGCTTTCTTT	CASTRQGNTEAFF
.	TRBV28	TRBJ1-5	many	TGTGCCAGCAGTGTAAGTGGGGGGAGCAATCAGCCCCAGCATTTT	CASSVSGGSNQPQHF
.	TRBV18	TRBJ2-3	.	TGTGCCAGCTCACCAGTTGGCGGAAGCACAGATACGCAGTATTTT	CASSPVGGSTDTQYF
.	TRBV7-3	TRBJ2-2	.	TGTGCCAGCCGCCCCAGAGGGGACATTTTCACCGGGGAGCTGTTTTTT	CASRPRGDIFTGELFF
.	TRBV6-4	TRBJ2-3	many	TGTGCCAGCAGCCCGCTTGGCACAGATACGCAGTATTTT	CASSPLGTDTQYF
.	TRBV13	TRBJ2-1	.	TGTGCCAGCAGCTTACGGGGACTGGGCAATGAGCAGTTCTTC	CASSLRGLGNEQFF
TRBD1	TRBV27	TRBJ2-7	.	TGTGCCAGCAGTTCGACGGGACAGGGTATCCACGAGCAGTACTTC	CASSSTGQGIHEQYF
.	TRBV3-1	TRBJ2-5	.	TGTGCCAGCAGCCACAAAGCGGTGGAGACCCAGTACTTC	CASSHKAVETQYF
.	TRBV6-1	TRBJ2-7	.	TGTGCCAGCAGTGAAGCGCTTCAGAGGGGCGAGCAGTACTTC	CASSEALQRGEQYF
.	TRBV29-1	TRBJ1-2	few	TGCAGCGTTGACAGGGGCGATGGCTACACCTTC	CSVDRGDGYTF
TRBD1	TRBV4-3	TRBJ2-2	few	TGCGCCAGCAGCCAAGATCCAACCCCCCGGGACAGGGGGCATGGGGAGCTGTTTTTT	CASSQDPTPRDRGHGELFF
.	TRBV10-1	TRBJ2-7	many	TGCGCCAGCAGTGCGGGACCCGAGCAGTACTTC	CASSAGPEQYF